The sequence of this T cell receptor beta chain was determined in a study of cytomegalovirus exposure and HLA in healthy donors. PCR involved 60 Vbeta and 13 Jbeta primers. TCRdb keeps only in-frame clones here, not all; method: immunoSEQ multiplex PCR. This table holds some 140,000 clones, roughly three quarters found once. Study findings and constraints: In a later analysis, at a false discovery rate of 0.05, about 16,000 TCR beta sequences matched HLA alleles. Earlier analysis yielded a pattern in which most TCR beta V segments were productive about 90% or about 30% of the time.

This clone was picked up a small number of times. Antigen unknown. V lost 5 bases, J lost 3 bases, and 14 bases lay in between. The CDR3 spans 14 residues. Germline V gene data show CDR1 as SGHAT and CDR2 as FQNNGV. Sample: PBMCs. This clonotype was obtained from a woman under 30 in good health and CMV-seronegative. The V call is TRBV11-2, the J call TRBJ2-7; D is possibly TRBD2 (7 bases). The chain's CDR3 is CASSEGGGHYEQYF. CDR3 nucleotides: TGTGCCAGCAGCGAGGGAGGGGGTCACTACGAGCAGTACTTC.